Listed below are T cell receptor beta chains from one sample, sequenced in a study of T cells after posttransplantation cyclophosphamide. Here immunoSEQ multiplex PCR was the method, and the copy in TCRdb shows in-frame clones only, minus some. The repertoire consists of about 39,000 clones, none detected only once. The sequenced material came from PBMCs. The source of these receptors is a woman in her fifties or sixties in good health and a related stem cell transplant donor. CDR3s include the opening cysteine and the closing phenylalanine or tryptophan. The D gene is left open where the match is weak. A row's size may be missing; if present it is once, few, many or a size class.

d_gene: TRBD1
abundance: many
v_gene: TRBV7-9
j_gene: TRBJ1-2
CDR3aa: CASSPRQGQANYGYTF
CDR3nt: TGTGCCAGCAGCCCCCGACAGGGCCAAGCTAACTATGGCTACACCTTC

d_gene: -
abundance: many
v_gene: TRBV6-5
j_gene: TRBJ2-2
CDR3aa: CASSLRQSVTGELFF
CDR3nt: TGTGCCAGCAGTTTGAGACAGAGCGTAACCGGGGAGCTGTTTTTT

d_gene: -
abundance: many
v_gene: TRBV6-1
j_gene: TRBJ1-2
CDR3aa: CASSEGRGRAYGYTF
CDR3nt: TGTGCCAGCAGTGAAGGGAGGGGCAGGGCCTATGGCTACACCTTC

d_gene: -
abundance: many
v_gene: TRBV7-3
j_gene: TRBJ2-1
CDR3aa: CASSLDRIANNEQFF
CDR3nt: TGTGCCAGCAGCTTAGACCGCATAGCGAACAATGAGCAGTTCTTC

d_gene: -
abundance: many
v_gene: TRBV7-2
j_gene: TRBJ1-6
CDR3aa: CASSLEGQLSSYNSPLHF
CDR3nt: TGTGCCAGCAGCTTAGAGGGGCAACTAAGCTCCTATAATTCACCCCTCCACTTT

d_gene: -
abundance: many
v_gene: TRBV5-1
j_gene: TRBJ2-3
CDR3aa: CASSLGGAADTQYF
CDR3nt: TGCGCCAGCAGCTTGGGCGGTGCTGCAGATACGCAGTATTTT

d_gene: -
abundance: many
v_gene: TRBV6-1
j_gene: TRBJ2-7
CDR3aa: CASSFYIYEQYF
CDR3nt: TGTGCCAGCAGTTTCTATATCTACGAGCAGTACTTC

d_gene: -
abundance: many
v_gene: TRBV2
j_gene: TRBJ1-2
CDR3aa: CASSEPTWYTF
CDR3nt: TGTGCCAGCAGTGAACCTACCTGGTACACCTTC

d_gene: -
abundance: many
v_gene: TRBV5-1
j_gene: TRBJ1-2
CDR3aa: CASSSGQPSRYGYTF
CDR3nt: TGCGCCAGCAGCTCCGGACAGCCCTCTAGGTATGGCTACACCTTC

d_gene: -
abundance: many
v_gene: TRBV18
j_gene: TRBJ2-7
CDR3aa: CASSPRLDYEQYF
CDR3nt: TGTGCCAGCTCACCACGTTTAGACTACGAGCAGTACTTC

d_gene: -
abundance: many
v_gene: TRBV12-1
j_gene: TRBJ1-5
CDR3aa: CASSPQLQGNQPQHF
CDR3nt: TGTGCCAGCAGCCCACAATTACAGGGTAATCAGCCCCAGCATTTT

d_gene: TRBD1
abundance: many
v_gene: TRBV18
j_gene: TRBJ1-2
CDR3aa: CASSLGQGPGNTF
CDR3nt: TGTGCCAGCTCACTCGGACAGGGGCCCGGAAACACCTTC

d_gene: -
abundance: -
v_gene: TRBV2
j_gene: TRBJ2-5
CDR3aa: CASTFGYQETQYF
CDR3nt: TGTGCCAGCACCTTCGGGTACCAAGAGACCCAGTACTTC

d_gene: TRBD1
abundance: many
v_gene: TRBV6-1
j_gene: TRBJ2-1
CDR3aa: CASRRLTGGEFF
CDR3nt: TGTGCCAGCAGGAGATTGACAGGGGGCGAGTTCTTC

d_gene: TRBD1
abundance: many
v_gene: TRBV13
j_gene: TRBJ1-2
CDR3aa: CASSSPGTDNNYGYTF
CDR3nt: TGTGCCAGCAGCTCTCCAGGGACAGATAATAACTATGGCTACACCTTC

d_gene: TRBD1
abundance: few
v_gene: TRBV28
j_gene: TRBJ2-7
CDR3aa: CASSYPDRGSNEQYF
CDR3nt: TGTGCCAGCAGTTACCCGGACAGGGGATCAAACGAGCAGTACTTC

d_gene: -
abundance: many
v_gene: TRBV7-2
j_gene: TRBJ1-6
CDR3aa: CASSSGGASYNSPLHF
CDR3nt: TGTGCCAGCAGCTCCGGGGGTGCCTCCTATAATTCACCCCTCCACTTT

d_gene: TRBD2
abundance: many
v_gene: TRBV30
j_gene: TRBJ2-5
CDR3aa: CAWSPGRGRETQYF
CDR3nt: TGTGCCTGGAGTCCCGGGAGGGGCCGGGAGACCCAGTACTTC

d_gene: -
abundance: many
v_gene: TRBV7-8
j_gene: TRBJ2-7
CDR3aa: CASSLNSLEQYF
CDR3nt: TGTGCCAGCAGCTTAAACTCTCTCGAGCAGTACTTC

d_gene: TRBD1
abundance: many
v_gene: TRBV5-4
j_gene: TRBJ1-2
CDR3aa: CASSGGTGGLNGYTF
CDR3nt: TGTGCCAGCAGCGGGGGGACAGGGGGTCTAAATGGCTACACCTTC

d_gene: TRBD2
abundance: many
v_gene: TRBV6-6
j_gene: TRBJ2-7
CDR3aa: CATQRGAFEQYF
CDR3nt: TGTGCCACCCAGCGGGGGGCGTTCGAGCAGTACTTC

d_gene: -
abundance: many
v_gene: TRBV2
j_gene: TRBJ2-7
CDR3aa: CASTVAGLTYEQYF
CDR3nt: TGTGCCAGCACAGTCGCGGGTCTGACCTACGAGCAGTACTTC

d_gene: -
abundance: many
v_gene: TRBV27
j_gene: TRBJ1-5
CDR3aa: CASRGRADNQPQHF
CDR3nt: TGTGCCAGCAGGGGGAGGGCAGACAATCAGCCCCAGCATTTT

d_gene: -
abundance: many
v_gene: TRBV5-6
j_gene: TRBJ2-7
CDR3aa: CASSLGGHRGGFYEQYF
CDR3nt: TGTGCCAGCAGCTTGGGGGGGCACAGAGGGGGATTCTACGAGCAGTACTTC

d_gene: TRBD1
abundance: many
v_gene: TRBV30
j_gene: TRBJ1-1
CDR3aa: CAWTNTGGRTEAFF
CDR3nt: TGTGCCTGGACCAATACAGGGGGCAGGACTGAAGCTTTCTTT

d_gene: -
abundance: few
v_gene: TRBV4-1
j_gene: TRBJ1-4
CDR3aa: CASMSGRGLANEKLFF
CDR3nt: TGCGCCAGCATGTCCGGCCGGGGGTTGGCTAATGAAAAACTGTTTTTT

d_gene: -
abundance: many
v_gene: TRBV11-2
j_gene: TRBJ1-1
CDR3aa: CASSLVSLRRLKNTEAFF
CDR3nt: TGTGCCAGCAGCTTAGTTTCCCTAAGGAGGCTGAAGAACACTGAAGCTTTCTTT

d_gene: TRBD2
abundance: many
v_gene: TRBV7-8
j_gene: TRBJ2-1
CDR3aa: CASSPSGGPNEQFF
CDR3nt: TGTGCCAGCAGCCCTAGCGGGGGGCCTAATGAGCAGTTCTTC

d_gene: -
abundance: many
v_gene: TRBV5-1
j_gene: TRBJ2-3
CDR3aa: CASSRAPETDTQYF
CDR3nt: TGCGCCAGCAGCCGAGCCCCCGAGACAGATACGCAGTATTTT

d_gene: TRBD1
abundance: many
v_gene: TRBV7-2
j_gene: TRBJ2-3
CDR3aa: CASSYRGRTDTQYF
CDR3nt: TGTGCCAGCAGCTACAGGGGGCGCACAGATACGCAGTATTTT

d_gene: TRBD1
abundance: many
v_gene: TRBV5-4
j_gene: TRBJ2-1
CDR3aa: CASSSPTGGYNEQFF
CDR3nt: TGTGCCAGCAGCTCGCCGACAGGGGGCTACAATGAGCAGTTCTTC

d_gene: -
abundance: many
v_gene: TRBV28
j_gene: TRBJ1-1
CDR3aa: CASRKASTSNRGAFF
CDR3nt: TGTGCCAGCAGGAAAGCCTCGACATCAAATAGGGGAGCTTTCTTT

d_gene: TRBD1
abundance: many
v_gene: TRBV10-3
j_gene: TRBJ2-7
CDR3aa: CAISGVGQGLNEQYF
CDR3nt: TGTGCCATCAGTGGTGTGGGACAGGGTCTCAACGAGCAGTACTTC

d_gene: TRBD1
abundance: many
v_gene: TRBV6-6
j_gene: TRBJ1-2
CDR3aa: CASSRKPTGVDGYTF
CDR3nt: TGTGCCAGCAGTCGAAAACCGACAGGGGTAGATGGCTACACCTTC

d_gene: TRBD1
abundance: -
v_gene: TRBV28
j_gene: TRBJ1-2
CDR3aa: CASRPALGRGQNGYTF
CDR3nt: TGTGCCAGCAGACCCGCCTTAGGAAGGGGGCAGAATGGCTACACCTTC

d_gene: TRBD1
abundance: many
v_gene: TRBV19
j_gene: TRBJ1-1
CDR3aa: CASSLRQGGTEAFF
CDR3nt: TGTGCCAGTAGTTTACGACAGGGGGGAACTGAAGCTTTCTTT

d_gene: TRBD1
abundance: many
v_gene: TRBV4-1
j_gene: TRBJ2-3
CDR3aa: CASSQEGNRGSTDTQYF
CDR3nt: TGCGCCAGCAGCCAAGAAGGGAACAGGGGGAGCACAGATACGCAGTATTTT

d_gene: TRBD1
abundance: many
v_gene: TRBV28
j_gene: TRBJ1-2
CDR3aa: CASLAGQGRYGYTF
CDR3nt: TGTGCCAGCCTTGCGGGACAGGGGCGCTATGGCTACACCTTC

d_gene: TRBD1
abundance: many
v_gene: TRBV5-6
j_gene: TRBJ2-6
CDR3aa: CASSTRDRVVFGANVLTF
CDR3nt: TGTGCCAGCAGCACCCGGGACAGGGTAGTATTCGGGGCCAACGTCCTGACTTTC

d_gene: TRBD2
abundance: many
v_gene: TRBV11-3
j_gene: TRBJ2-2
CDR3aa: CASSLRTSANTGELFF
CDR3nt: TGTGCCAGCAGCCTACGGACTAGCGCGAACACCGGGGAGCTGTTTTTT

d_gene: TRBD1
abundance: many
v_gene: TRBV5-6
j_gene: TRBJ1-3
CDR3aa: CASSHRNRQGYGNTIYF
CDR3nt: TGTGCCAGCAGCCATCGCAATCGACAGGGCTATGGAAACACCATATATTTT

d_gene: -
abundance: many
v_gene: TRBV27
j_gene: TRBJ1-5
CDR3aa: CASKPGDYSNQPQHF
CDR3nt: TGTGCCAGTAAACCCGGAGACTATAGCAATCAGCCCCAGCATTTT

d_gene: -
abundance: many
v_gene: TRBV19
j_gene: TRBJ2-7
CDR3aa: CASTDTAGSYEQYF
CDR3nt: TGTGCCAGTACAGACACGGCGGGGTCCTACGAGCAGTACTTC

d_gene: TRBD2
abundance: many
v_gene: TRBV5-1
j_gene: TRBJ2-7
CDR3aa: CASSLSGTTYEQYF
CDR3nt: TGCGCCAGCAGCCTCTCCGGGACTACCTACGAGCAGTACTTC

d_gene: -
abundance: many
v_gene: TRBV7-3
j_gene: TRBJ2-5
CDR3aa: CASSFQGGQETQYF
CDR3nt: TGTGCCAGCAGCTTCCAGGGGGGTCAAGAGACCCAGTACTTC

d_gene: TRBD1
abundance: many
v_gene: TRBV7-9
j_gene: TRBJ2-7
CDR3aa: CASSLAGTGAHEQYF
CDR3nt: TGTGCCAGCAGCTTAGCGGGGACAGGGGCACACGAGCAGTACTTC

d_gene: TRBD1
abundance: many
v_gene: TRBV18
j_gene: TRBJ2-1
CDR3aa: CASSAWTGYNEQFF
CDR3nt: TGTGCCAGCTCAGCGTGGACAGGCTACAATGAGCAGTTCTTC

d_gene: TRBD1
abundance: many
v_gene: TRBV5-4
j_gene: TRBJ2-3
CDR3aa: CASSLQGASTDTQYF
CDR3nt: TGTGCCAGCAGCTTGCAGGGGGCCAGCACAGATACGCAGTATTTT

d_gene: -
abundance: many
v_gene: TRBV5-4
j_gene: TRBJ2-3
CDR3aa: CASSYTQDTDTQYF
CDR3nt: TGTGCCAGCAGCTATACTCAGGACACAGATACGCAGTATTTT

d_gene: TRBD2
abundance: few
v_gene: TRBV13
j_gene: TRBJ2-5
CDR3aa: CASSQGSGGGETQYF
CDR3nt: TGTGCCAGCAGCCAAGGCAGCGGGGGAGGAGAGACCCAGTACTTC